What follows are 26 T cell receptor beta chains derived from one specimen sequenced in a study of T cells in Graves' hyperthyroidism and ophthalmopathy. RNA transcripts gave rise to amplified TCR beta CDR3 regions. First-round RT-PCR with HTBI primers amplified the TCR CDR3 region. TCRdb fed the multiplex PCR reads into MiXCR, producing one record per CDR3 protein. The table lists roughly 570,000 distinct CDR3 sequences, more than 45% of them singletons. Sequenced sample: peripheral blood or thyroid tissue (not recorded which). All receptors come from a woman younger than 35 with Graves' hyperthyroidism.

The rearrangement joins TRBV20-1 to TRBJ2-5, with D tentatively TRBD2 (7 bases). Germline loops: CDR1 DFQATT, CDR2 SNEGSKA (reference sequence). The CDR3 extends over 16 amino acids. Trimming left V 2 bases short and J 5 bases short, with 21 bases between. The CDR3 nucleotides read TGCAGTGCTAGAAGGTCAGGGAGGGGGATTGGGGAGACCCAGTACTTC. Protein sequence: CSARRSGRGIGETQYF.

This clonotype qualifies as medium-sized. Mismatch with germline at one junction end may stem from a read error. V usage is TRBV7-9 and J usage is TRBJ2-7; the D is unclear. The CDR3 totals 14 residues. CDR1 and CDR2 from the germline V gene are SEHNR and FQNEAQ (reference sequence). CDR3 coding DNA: TGCGCCAGCAGCTTGGGTGCGGACTCCTACGAGCAGTACTTC. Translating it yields CASSLGADSYEQYF.

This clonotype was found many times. CDR3 protein: CASSAGGLNEKLFF. CDR3 bases: TGTGCCAGCAGCGCAGGCGGACTTAATGAAAAACTGTTTTTT. The chain uses TRBV9 and TRBJ1-4; D unclear. The CDR3 has 14 amino acids. V shed 3 bases and J shed 4 bases, with 10 bases lying between them. Per the germline V gene, CDR1 is SGDLS and CDR2 is YYNGEE. The variable domain in full, completed from reference TRBV9 and TRBJ1-4, reads DSGVTQTPKHLITATGQRVTLRCSPRSGDLSVYWYQQSLDQGLQFLIQYYNGEERAKGNILERFSAQQFPDLHSELNLSSLELGDSALYFCASSAGGLNEKLFFGSGTQLSVL.

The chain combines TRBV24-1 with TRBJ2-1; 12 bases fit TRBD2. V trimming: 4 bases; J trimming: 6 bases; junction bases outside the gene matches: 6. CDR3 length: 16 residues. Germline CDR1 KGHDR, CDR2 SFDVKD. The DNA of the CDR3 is TGTGCCACCAGTGACCAGACTAGCGGGAGATCCAATGAGCAGTTCTTC. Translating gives CATSDQTSGRSNEQFF.

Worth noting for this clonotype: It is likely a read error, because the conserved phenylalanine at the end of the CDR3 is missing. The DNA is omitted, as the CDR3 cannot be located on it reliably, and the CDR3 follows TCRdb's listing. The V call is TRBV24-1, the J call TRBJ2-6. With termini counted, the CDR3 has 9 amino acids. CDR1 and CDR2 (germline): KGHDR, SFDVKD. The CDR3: CATSDVLNS.

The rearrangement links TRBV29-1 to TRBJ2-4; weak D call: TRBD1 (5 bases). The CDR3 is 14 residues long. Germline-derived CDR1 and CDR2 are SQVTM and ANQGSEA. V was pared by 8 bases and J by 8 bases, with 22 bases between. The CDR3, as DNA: TGCAGCCCAACCGGGCCCAGGGTCGAAGACATTCAGTACTTC. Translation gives CSPTGPRVEDIQYF. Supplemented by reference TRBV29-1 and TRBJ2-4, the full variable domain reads SAVISQKPSRDICQRGTSLTIQCQVDSQVTMMFWYRQQPGQSLTLIATANQGSEATYESGFVIDKFPISRPNLTFSTLTVSNMSPEDSSIYLCSPTGPRVEDIQYFGAGTRLSVL.

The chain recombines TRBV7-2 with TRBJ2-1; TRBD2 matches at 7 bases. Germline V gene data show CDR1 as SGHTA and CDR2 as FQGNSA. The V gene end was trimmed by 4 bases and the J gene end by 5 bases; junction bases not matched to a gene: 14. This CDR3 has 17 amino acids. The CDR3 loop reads CASSSKIWLAENNEQFF. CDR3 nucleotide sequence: TGTGCCAGCAGCTCCAAGATCTGGCTAGCGGAGAACAATGAGCAGTTCTTC.

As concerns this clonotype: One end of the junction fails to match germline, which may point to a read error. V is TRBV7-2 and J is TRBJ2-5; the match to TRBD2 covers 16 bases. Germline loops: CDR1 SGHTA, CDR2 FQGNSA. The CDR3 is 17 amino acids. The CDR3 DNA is TGTGCCAGCAGCTCTCCGGGACTAGCGGGAGGGCAAGAGACCCAGCACTTC. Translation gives CASSSPGLAGGQETQHF.

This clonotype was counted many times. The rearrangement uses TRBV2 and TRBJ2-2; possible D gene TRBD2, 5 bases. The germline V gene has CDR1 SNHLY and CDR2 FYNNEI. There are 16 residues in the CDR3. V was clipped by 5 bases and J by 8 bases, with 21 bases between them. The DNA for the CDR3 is TGTGCCAGCAGTTCAACCGGACTTCCACGTCCGGGGGAGCTGTTTTTT. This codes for CASSSTGLPRPGELFF.

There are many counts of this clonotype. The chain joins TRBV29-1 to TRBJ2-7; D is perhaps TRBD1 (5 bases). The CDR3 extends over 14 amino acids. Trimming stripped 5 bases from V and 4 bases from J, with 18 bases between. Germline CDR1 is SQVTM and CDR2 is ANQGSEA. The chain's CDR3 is CSVTTRPGIYEQYF. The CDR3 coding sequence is TGCAGCGTTACAACCAGACCAGGGATATACGAGCAGTACTTC.

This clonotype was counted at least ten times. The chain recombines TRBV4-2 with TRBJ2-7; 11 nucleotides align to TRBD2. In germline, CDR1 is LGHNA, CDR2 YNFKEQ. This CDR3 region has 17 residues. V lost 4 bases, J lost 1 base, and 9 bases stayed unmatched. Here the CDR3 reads CASSPMTSGMGSYEQYF. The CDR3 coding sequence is TGTGCCAGCAGCCCAATGACTAGCGGGATGGGATCCTACGAGCAGTACTTC.

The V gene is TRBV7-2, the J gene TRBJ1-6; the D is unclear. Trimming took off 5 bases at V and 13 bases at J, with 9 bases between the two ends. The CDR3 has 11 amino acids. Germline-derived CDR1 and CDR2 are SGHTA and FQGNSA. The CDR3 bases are TGTGCCAGCAGCCCTTTCGAGCCCCTCCACTTT. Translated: CASSPFEPLHF.

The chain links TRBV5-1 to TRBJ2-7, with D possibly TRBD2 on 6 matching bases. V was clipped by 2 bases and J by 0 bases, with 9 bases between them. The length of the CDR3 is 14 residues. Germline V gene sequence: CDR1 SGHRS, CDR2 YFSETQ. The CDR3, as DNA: TGCGCCAGCAGCTTCGGGACTCCCTCCTACGAGCAGTACTTC. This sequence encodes CASSFGTPSYEQYF.

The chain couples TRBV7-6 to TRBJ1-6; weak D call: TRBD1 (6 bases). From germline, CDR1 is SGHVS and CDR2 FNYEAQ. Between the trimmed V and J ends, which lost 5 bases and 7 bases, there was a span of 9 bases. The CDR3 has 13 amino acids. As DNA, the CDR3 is TGTGCCAGCAGCGAAGGGGGGAATTCACCCCTCCACTTT. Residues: CASSEGGNSPLHF.

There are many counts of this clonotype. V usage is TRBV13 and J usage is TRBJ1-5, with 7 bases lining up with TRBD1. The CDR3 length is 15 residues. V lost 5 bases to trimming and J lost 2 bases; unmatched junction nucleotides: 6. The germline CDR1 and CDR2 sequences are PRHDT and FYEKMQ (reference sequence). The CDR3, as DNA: TGTGCCAGCAGCCAAGGACAGGTGGGCAATCAGCCCCAGCATTTT. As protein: CASSQGQVGNQPQHF.

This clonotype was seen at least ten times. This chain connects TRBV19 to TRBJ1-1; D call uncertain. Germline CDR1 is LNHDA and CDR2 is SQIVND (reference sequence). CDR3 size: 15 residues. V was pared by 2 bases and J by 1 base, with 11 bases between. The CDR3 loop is CASSIWETENTEAFF. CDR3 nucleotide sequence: TGTGCCAGTAGTATATGGGAAACAGAGAACACTGAAGCTTTCTTT.

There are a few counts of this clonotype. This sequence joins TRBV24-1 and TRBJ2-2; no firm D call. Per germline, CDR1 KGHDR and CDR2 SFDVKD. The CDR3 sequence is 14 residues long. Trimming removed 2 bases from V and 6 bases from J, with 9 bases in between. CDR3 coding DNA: TGTGCCACCAGTGATTGGGCCCAGTCCGGGGAGCTGTTTTTT. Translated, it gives CATSDWAQSGELFF.

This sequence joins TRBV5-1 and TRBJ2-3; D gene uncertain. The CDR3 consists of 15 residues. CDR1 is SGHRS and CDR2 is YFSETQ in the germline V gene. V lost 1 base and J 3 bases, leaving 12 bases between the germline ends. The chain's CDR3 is CASSLPNRITDTQYF. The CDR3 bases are TGCGCCAGCAGCTTGCCGAATCGGATAACAGATACGCAGTATTTT.

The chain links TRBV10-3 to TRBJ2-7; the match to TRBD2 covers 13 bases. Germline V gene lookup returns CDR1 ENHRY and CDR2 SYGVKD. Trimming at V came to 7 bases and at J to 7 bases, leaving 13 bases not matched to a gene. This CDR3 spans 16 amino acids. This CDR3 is CAIKVLAGGLDNEQYF. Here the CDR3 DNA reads TGTGCCATCAAGGTACTAGCGGGAGGGCTAGACAATGAGCAGTACTTC.

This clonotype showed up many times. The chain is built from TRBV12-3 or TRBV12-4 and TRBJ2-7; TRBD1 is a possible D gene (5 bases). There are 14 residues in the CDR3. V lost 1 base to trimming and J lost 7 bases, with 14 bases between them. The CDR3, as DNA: TGTGCCAGCAGTTTAGGGACACCGATAGGAGAGCAGTACTTC. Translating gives CASSLGTPIGEQYF.

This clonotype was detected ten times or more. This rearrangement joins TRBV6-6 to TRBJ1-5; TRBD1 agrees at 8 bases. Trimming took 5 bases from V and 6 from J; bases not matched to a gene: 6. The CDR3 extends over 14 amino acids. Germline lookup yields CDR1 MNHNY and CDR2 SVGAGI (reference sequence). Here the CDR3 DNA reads TGTGCCAGCAGTAATACAGGGGGGACTCAGCCCCAGCATTTT. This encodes CASSNTGGTQPQHF.

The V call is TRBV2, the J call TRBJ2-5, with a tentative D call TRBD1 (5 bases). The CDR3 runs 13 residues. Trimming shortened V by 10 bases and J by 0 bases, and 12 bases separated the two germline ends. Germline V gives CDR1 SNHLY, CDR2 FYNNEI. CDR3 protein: CATKGVDQETQYF. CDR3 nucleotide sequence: TGTGCCACCAAAGGGGTGGACCAAGAGACCCAGTACTTC.

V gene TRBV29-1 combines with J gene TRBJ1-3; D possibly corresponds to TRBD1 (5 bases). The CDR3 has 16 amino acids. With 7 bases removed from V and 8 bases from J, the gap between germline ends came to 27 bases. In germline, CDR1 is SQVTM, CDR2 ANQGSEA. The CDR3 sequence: CSATKGRTKDGYTIYF. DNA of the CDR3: TGCAGCGCGACTAAGGGACGGACGAAGGATGGCTACACCATATATTTT.

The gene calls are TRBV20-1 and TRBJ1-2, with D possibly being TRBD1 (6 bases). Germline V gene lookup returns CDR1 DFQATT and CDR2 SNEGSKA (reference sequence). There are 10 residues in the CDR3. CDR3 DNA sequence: TGCAACGCAGGGGAAGTGGGCTACACCTTC. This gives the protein CNAGEVGYTF.

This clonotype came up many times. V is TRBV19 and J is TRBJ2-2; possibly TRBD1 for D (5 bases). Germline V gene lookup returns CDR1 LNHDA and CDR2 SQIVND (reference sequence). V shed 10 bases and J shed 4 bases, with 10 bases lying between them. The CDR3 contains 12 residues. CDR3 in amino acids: CATLTVTGELFF. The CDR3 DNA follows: TGTGCCACTTTGACAGTCACCGGGGAGCTGTTTTTT.

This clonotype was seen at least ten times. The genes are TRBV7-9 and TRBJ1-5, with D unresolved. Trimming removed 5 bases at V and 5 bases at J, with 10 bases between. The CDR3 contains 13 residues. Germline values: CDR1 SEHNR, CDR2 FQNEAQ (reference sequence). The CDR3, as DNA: TGTGCCAGCAGCCATGGAGGAGATCAGCCCCAGCATTTT. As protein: CASSHGGDQPQHF.